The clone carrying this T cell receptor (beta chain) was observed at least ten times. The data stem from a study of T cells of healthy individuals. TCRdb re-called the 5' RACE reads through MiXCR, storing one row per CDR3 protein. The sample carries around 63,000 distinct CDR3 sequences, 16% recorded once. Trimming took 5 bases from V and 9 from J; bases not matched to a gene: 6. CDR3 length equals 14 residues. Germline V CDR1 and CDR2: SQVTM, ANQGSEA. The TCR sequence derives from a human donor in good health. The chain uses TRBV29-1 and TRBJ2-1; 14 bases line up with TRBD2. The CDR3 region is CSVSGTSGRGEQFF. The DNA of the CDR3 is TGCAGCGTTTCCGGGACTAGCGGGAGAGGTGAGCAGTTCTTC.